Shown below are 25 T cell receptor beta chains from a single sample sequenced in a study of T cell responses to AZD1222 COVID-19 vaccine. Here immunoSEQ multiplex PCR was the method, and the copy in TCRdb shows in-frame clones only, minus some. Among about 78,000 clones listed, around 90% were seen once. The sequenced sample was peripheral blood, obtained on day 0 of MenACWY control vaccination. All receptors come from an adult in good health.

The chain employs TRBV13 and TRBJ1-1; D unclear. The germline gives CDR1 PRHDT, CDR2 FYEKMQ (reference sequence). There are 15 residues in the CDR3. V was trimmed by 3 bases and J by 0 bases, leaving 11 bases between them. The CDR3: CASSFTGTMNTEAFF. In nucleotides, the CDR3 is TGTGCCAGCAGCTTCACGGGTACCATGAACACTGAAGCTTTCTTT. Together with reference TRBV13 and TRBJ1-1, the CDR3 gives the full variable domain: AAGVIQSPRHLIKEKRETATLKCYPIPRHDTVYWYQQGPGQDPQFLISFYEKMQSDKGSIPDRFSAQQFSDYHSELNMSSLELGDSALYFCASSFTGTMNTEAFFGQGTRLTVV.

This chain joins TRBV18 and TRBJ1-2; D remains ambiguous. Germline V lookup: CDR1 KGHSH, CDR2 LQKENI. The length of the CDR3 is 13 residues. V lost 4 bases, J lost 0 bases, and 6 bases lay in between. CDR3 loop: CASSQDTNYGYTF. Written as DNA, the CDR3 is TGTGCCAGCTCACAAGATACTAACTATGGCTACACCTTC.

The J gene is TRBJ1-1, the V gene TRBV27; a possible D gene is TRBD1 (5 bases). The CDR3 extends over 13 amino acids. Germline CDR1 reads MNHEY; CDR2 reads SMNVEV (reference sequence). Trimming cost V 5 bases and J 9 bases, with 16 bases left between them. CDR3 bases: TGTGCCAGCAGTCTCGGGGGTTCCACAAAAGCTTTCTTT. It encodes CASSLGGSTKAFF.

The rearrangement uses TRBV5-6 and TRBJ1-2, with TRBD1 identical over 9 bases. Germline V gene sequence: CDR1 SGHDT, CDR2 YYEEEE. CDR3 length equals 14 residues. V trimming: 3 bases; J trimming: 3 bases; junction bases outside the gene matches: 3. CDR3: CASSSRTGDYGYTF. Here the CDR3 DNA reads TGTGCCAGCAGCTCGCGGACAGGGGACTATGGCTACACCTTC.

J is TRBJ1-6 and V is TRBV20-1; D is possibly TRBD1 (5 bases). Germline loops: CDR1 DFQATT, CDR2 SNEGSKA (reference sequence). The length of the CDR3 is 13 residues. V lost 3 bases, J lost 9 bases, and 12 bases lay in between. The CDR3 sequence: CSASQGLSSPLHF. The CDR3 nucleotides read TGCAGTGCTAGTCAGGGACTGAGTTCACCCCTCCACTTT.

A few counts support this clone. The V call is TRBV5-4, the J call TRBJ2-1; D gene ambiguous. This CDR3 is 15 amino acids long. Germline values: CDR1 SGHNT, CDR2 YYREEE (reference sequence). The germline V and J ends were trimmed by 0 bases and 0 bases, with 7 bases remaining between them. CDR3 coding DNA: TGTGCCAGCAGCTTGGACCTGAGCTCCTACAATGAGCAGTTCTTC. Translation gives CASSLDLSSYNEQFF.

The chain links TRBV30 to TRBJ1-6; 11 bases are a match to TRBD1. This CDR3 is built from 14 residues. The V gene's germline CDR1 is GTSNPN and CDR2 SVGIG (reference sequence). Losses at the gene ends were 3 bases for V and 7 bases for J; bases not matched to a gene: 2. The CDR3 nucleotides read TGTGCCTGGAGGGGACAGGGGGAAAATTCACCCCTCCACTTT. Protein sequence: CAWRGQGENSPLHF. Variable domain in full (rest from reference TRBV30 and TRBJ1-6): SQTIHQWPATLVQPVGSPLSLECTVEGTSNPNLYWYRQAAGRGLQLLFYSVGIGQISSEVPQNLSASRPQDRQFILSSKKLLLSDSGFYLCAWRGQGENSPLHFGNGTRLTVT.

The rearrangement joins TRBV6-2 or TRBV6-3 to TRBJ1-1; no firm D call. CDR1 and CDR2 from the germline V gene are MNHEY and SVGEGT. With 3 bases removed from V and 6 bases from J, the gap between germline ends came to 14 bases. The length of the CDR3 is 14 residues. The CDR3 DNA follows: TGTGCCAGCAGTTATTCGCCGCAGAGATCTGAAGCTTTCTTT. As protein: CASSYSPQRSEAFF.

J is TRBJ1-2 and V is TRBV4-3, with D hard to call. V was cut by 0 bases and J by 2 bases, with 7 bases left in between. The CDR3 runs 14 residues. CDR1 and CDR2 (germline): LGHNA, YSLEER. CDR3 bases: TGCGCCAGCAGCCAAGATGTAGGGAACTATGGCTACACCTTC. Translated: CASSQDVGNYGYTF.

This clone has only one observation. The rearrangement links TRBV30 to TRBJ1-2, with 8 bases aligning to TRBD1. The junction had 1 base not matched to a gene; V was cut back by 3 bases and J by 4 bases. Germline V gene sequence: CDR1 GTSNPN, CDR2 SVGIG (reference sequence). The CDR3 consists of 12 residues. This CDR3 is CAWSGTGYGYTF. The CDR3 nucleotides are TGTGCCTGGAGCGGGACAGGCTATGGCTACACCTTC.

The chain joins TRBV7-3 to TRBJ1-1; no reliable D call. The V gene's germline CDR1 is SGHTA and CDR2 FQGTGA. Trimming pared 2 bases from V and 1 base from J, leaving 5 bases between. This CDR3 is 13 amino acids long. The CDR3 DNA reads TGTGCCAGCAGCTTAGAGAGGAACACTGAAGCTTTCTTT. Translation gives CASSLERNTEAFF.

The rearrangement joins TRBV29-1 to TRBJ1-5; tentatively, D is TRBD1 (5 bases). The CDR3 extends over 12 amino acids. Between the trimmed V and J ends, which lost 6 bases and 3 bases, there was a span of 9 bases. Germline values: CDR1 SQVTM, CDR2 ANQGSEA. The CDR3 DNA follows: TGCAGCGTCGACAGCCTCAATCAGCCCCAGCATTTT. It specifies CSVDSLNQPQHF. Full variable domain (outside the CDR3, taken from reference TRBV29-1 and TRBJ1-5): SAVISQKPSRDICQRGTSLTIQCQVDSQVTMMFWYRQQPGQSLTLIATANQGSEATYESGFVIDKFPISRPNLTFSTLTVSNMSPEDSSIYLCSVDSLNQPQHFGDGTRLSIL.

This CDR3 reads CASSLGGGNSPLHF. In nucleotides, the CDR3 is TGTGCCAGCAGCTTAGGAGGGGGCAATTCACCCCTCCACTTT. The rearrangement joins TRBV7-6 to TRBJ1-6; TRBD1 agrees at 7 bases. V trimming: 1 base; J trimming: 7 bases; junction bases outside the gene matches: 1. Germline lookup yields CDR1 SGHVS and CDR2 FNYEAQ. The CDR3 contains 14 residues.

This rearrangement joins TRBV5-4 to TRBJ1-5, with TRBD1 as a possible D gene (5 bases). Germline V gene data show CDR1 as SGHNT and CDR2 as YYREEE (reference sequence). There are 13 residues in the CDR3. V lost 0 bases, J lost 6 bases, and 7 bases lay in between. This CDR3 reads CASSLGDSQPQHF. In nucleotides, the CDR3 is TGTGCCAGCAGCTTGGGAGACAGTCAGCCCCAGCATTTT.

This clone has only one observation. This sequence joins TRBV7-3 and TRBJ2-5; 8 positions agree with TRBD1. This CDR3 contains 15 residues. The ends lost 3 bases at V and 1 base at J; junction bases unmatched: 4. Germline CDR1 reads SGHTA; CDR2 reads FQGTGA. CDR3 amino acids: CASSFGTGRQETQYF. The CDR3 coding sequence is TGTGCCAGCAGCTTCGGGACAGGCCGCCAAGAGACCCAGTACTTC. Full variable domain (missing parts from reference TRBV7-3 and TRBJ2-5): GAGVSQTPSNKVTEKGKYVELRCDPISGHTALYWYRQSLGQGPEFLIYFQGTGAADDSGLPNDRFFAVRPEGSVSTLKIQRTERGDSAVYLCASSFGTGRQETQYFGPGTRLLVL.

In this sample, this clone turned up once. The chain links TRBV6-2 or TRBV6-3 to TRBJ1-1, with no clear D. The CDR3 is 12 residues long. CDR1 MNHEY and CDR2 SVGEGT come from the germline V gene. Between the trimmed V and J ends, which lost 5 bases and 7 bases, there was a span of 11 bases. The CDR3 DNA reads TGTGCCAGCAGTCCCGAGAGAGTTGAAGCTTTCTTT. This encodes CASSPERVEAFF.

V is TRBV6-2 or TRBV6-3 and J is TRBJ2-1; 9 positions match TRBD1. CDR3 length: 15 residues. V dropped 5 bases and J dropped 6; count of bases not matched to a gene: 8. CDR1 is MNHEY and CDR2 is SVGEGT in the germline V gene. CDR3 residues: CASSIQGAGLNEQFF. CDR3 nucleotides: TGTGCCAGCAGTATACAGGGGGCGGGCCTCAATGAGCAGTTCTTC.

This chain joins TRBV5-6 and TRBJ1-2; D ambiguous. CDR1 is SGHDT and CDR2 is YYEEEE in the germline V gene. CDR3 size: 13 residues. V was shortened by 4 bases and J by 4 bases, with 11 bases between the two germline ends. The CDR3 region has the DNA TGTGCCAGCAGCCCGCCTGACTTCTATGGCTACACCTTC. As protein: CASSPPDFYGYTF.

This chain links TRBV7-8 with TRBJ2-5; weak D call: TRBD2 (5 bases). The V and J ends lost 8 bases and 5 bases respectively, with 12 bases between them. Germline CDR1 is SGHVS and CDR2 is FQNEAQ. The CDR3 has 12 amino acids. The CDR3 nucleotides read TGTGCCAGCCGGCCGGGAAGTGAGACCCAGTACTTC. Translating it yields CASRPGSETQYF. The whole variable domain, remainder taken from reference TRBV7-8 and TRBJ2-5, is GAGVSQSPRYKVAKRGQDVALRCDPISGHVSLFWYQQALGQGPEFLTYFQNEAQLDKSGLPSDRFFAERPEGSVSTLKIQRTQQEDSAVYLCASRPGSETQYFGPGTRLLVL.

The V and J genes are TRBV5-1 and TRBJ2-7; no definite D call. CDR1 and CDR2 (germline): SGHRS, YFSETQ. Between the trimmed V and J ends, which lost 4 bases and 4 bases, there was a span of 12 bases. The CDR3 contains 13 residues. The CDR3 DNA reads TGCGCCAGCAGCACCCAGGCGGAGTACGAGCAGTACTTC. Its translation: CASSTQAEYEQYF.

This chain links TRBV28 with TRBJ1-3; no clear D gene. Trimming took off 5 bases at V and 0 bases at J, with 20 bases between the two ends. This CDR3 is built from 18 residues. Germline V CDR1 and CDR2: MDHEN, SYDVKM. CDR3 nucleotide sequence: TGTGCCAGCAGTCCCGCTCCGGGCCGAGCAGTCTCTGGAAACACCATATATTTT. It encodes CASSPAPGRAVSGNTIYF.

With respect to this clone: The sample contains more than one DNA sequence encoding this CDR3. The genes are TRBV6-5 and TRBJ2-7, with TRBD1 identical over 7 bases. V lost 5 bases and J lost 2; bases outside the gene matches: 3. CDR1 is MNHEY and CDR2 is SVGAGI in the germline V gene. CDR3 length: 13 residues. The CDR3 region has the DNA TGTGCCAGCAGTAGGGACAGTCCCTACGAGCAGTACTTC. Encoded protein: CASSRDSPYEQYF.

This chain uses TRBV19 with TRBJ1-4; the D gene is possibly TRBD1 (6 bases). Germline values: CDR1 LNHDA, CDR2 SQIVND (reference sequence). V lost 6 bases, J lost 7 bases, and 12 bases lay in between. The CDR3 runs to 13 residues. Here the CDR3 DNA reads TGTGCCAGTAGGACGGGGGGCATTGAAAAACTGTTTTTT. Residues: CASRTGGIEKLFF.

CDR3 region: CASSEAGQPQHF. The CDR3 bases are TGTGCCAGCAGTGAGGCCGGTCAGCCCCAGCATTTT. The J gene is TRBJ1-5, the V gene TRBV25-1, with D hard to call. Germline V gene data show CDR1 as MGHDK and CDR2 as SYGVNS. The length of the CDR3 is 12 residues. V was shortened by 3 bases and J by 6 bases, with 6 bases between the two germline ends.

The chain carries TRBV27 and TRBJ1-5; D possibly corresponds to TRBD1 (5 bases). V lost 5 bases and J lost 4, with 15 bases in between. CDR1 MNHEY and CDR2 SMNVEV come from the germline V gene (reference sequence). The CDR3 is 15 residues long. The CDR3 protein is CASSIQGPGNQPQHF. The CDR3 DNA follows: TGTGCCAGCAGTATCCAGGGTCCCGGGAATCAGCCCCAGCATTTT.